This TCR beta chain was sequenced during a study of T cell responses to AZD1222 COVID-19 vaccine. On this clone itself: Its target is not known.

Study observations and caveats: Recipients of two AZD1222 doses showed rising Spike-specific TCR breadth and depth. Dominant at 160-218 and 743-854, vaccine-associated CD4 TCRs also spanned spike. Regions left unmutated in variants are reportedly the target of nearly half of spike-specific TCRs. Donors were chiefly white British, with a greater number of females, and clonal diversity was perhaps underestimated.

Germline V gives CDR1 SGHRS, CDR2 YFSETQ. This CDR3 is 14 amino acids long. The V gene end was trimmed by 3 bases and the J gene end by 6 bases; junction bases not matched to a gene: 7. TCRdb's copy holds only in-frame clones and misses some; the assay was immunoSEQ multiplex PCR. The table records around 140,000 clones, about 82% of them present only once. The material was peripheral blood, obtained 28 days after the second dose of the MenACWY control vaccine. This receptor was identified in an adult who received the MenACWY meningococcal vaccine as a control. V and J are TRBV5-1 and TRBJ1-1; 8 bases fit TRBD1. CDR3 nucleotides: TGCGCCAGCAGCTCAAACAGGGGGTTCGCTGAAGCTTTCTTT. It specifies CASSSNRGFAEAFF.